The entry that follows covers one TCR beta chain sequence. The antigen is unknown. The repertoire was sequenced with immunoSEQ multiplex PCR; TCRdb's copy has only in-frame clones and lacks some. The sample shows about 120,000 clones, over 75% of them seen only once. These data belong to a study of T cell responses to AZD1222 COVID-19 vaccine. General study points: The study sampled repertoires only after the peak T cell response. Seropositivity was recorded at baseline in only 6 or 7 AZD1222 recipients.

This clonotype was obtained from an adult in good health. Sequencing was performed on peripheral blood, taken on day 0 of AZD1222 vaccination.

CDR3 sequence (DNA): TGTGCCAGCAGTGGCCTACTAGCGGGGGACAACGAGCAGTACTTC. Encoded protein: CASSGLLAGDNEQYF. The chain combines TRBV2 with TRBJ2-5, with 11 bases that match TRBD2. The J call may be mistaken, given a closer DNA end match to TRBJ2-7. CDR1 and CDR2 from the germline V gene are SNHLY and FYNNEI. The CDR3 is made up of 15 amino acids.